The T cell receptor (beta chain) under discussion was sequenced for a study of blood T cell repertoires in COVID-19. At the level of the study: COVID-19 samples, acute and convalescent, were from the United States, Italy and Spain. Sources were T cells, B-cell-depleted T cells, or PBMCs; the material itself was cDNA or gDNA.

V gave up 5 bases and J gave up 5 bases, with 10 bases separating them. This CDR3 comprises 12 residues. The V gene's germline CDR1 is LNHDA and CDR2 SQIVND (reference sequence). Authors' methods: Scientists estimated how many nucleated cells there were by amplifying reference gene primers. Some clones are missing from TCRdb's copy, which holds only in-frame ones; the method was immunoSEQ multiplex PCR. The V and J calls and clone size were taken over from that table, and D and trimming were inferred from the DNA. Of about 270,000 clones detected, around 88% appear once; the ten largest clones hold under 15%. Seattle's enrolled individuals joined amid active infection and were then monitored longitudinally.

This TCR was sampled from a woman between 70 and 85 years old with COVID-19, enrolled during active disease. Input material: peripheral blood. The gene calls are TRBV19 and TRBJ2-7; D possibly corresponds to TRBD1 (6 bases). This chain's CDR3 is CASSPQGNEQYF. CDR3 DNA sequence: TGTGCCAGTAGTCCCCAGGGGAACGAGCAGTACTTC.